This T cell receptor beta chain was recovered during a study of response to subunit inactivated influenza vaccine. Study-level points and caveats: Each seasonal flu vaccination may recruit only limited new T cells, authors suggested.

With respect to this clonotype: Its specificity is unknown.

Deletions cut 0 bases from V and 4 bases from J, with 15 bases between. The germline V gene encodes CDR1 SEHNR and CDR2 FQNEAQ (reference sequence). This CDR3 contains 17 residues. TCRdb analysed the RT-PCR reads with MiXCR anew, one entry per CDR3 protein. The table records 650,000 to 800,000 distinct CDR3 sequences, over 11% of them present only once. The sequence was obtained from a man aged 50 or older who received an inactivated influenza vaccine. The chain is built from TRBV7-9 and TRBJ2-2; D possibly matches TRBD1 or TRBD2 (5 bases each). The material was PBMCs from blood, obtained 14 to 15 days before vaccination. The CDR3 loop reads CASSLARLGAITGELFF. CDR3 DNA sequence: TGTGCCAGCAGCTTAGCAAGACTCGGGGCCATCACCGGGGAGCTGTTTTTT.